This record looks at one TCR beta chain sequence and its context. What it binds is unknown. Sequencing used immunoSEQ version 4 in survey mode. Produced via immunoSEQ multiplex PCR; TCRdb's table is partial and in-frame only. The data show roughly 13,000 clones, about 65% seen once. The stimulus was lysate of CMV-infected fibroblasts, 9 to 10 ug/mL. Sorting of responding CD4+ T cells relied on upregulated CD40 ligand together with CD69. Inclusion required CMV-positive serology and CD4+ counts above 400 cells/uL. The sample is drawn from a study of persistence of HIV-infected CD4 T cells. Across the whole study: Two participants gave one leukapheresis sample; others gave up to about 200 mL blood repeatedly.

Study conclusions and caveats: Antigen-responding cells were enriched for degenerate expanded CDR3beta sequences. CMV- and Gag-responding cells had lower TCRbeta richness than CD3/CD28-responding cells.

Trimming took 8 bases from V and 2 from J, leaving 6 bases between them. The CDR3 extends over 11 amino acids. The receptor comes from an adult man with HIV who was CMV-seropositive. Material: CD4+ T cells sorted from PBMCs after approximately 20-hour stimulation, obtained from a patient who received antiretroviral therapy. This sequence joins TRBV12-3 or TRBV12-4 and TRBJ1-2, with D possibly matching TRBD1 (5 bases). The CDR3 DNA follows: TGTGCCAGCGGGGGGAACTATGGCTACACCTTC. This gives the protein CASGGNYGYTF.